A selection of T cell receptor beta chains follows, all from one sample in a study of T cell responses to AZD1222 COVID-19 vaccine. The protocol was immunoSEQ multiplex PCR, while the TCRdb copy is restricted to in-frame clones and leaves out a portion. Among about 150,000 clones listed, roughly 90% were seen once. The material sequenced was peripheral blood, taken 28 days after the second AZD1222 dose. The source of these receptors is an adult who received the AZD1222 COVID-19 vaccine. Each CDR3 is given with its conserved first and last residue.

J: TRBJ1-3
length: 14
V: TRBV10-3
CDR3: CATLDVSSGNTIYF

J: TRBJ2-7
length: 14
V: TRBV5-1
CDR3: CASSVDRGHREQYF

J: TRBJ1-2
length: 14
V: TRBV5-4
CDR3: CASSPEGGYYGYTF

J: TRBJ1-1
length: 15
V: TRBV28
CDR3: CASSFGGARRAEAFF

J: TRBJ2-3
length: 16
V: TRBV9
CDR3: CASSAEAGGPTDTQYF

J: TRBJ1-3
length: 18
V: TRBV30
CDR3: CAWSIVHYTPFSGNTIYF

J: TRBJ2-7
length: 13
V: TRBV27
CDR3: CASSLAGTYEQYF

J: TRBJ2-3
length: 15
V: TRBV6-1
CDR3: CASSETSGRPDTQYF

J: TRBJ1-5
length: 15
V: TRBV19
CDR3: CASSIAGQGHQPQHF

J: TRBJ2-5
length: 17
V: TRBV21-1
CDR3: CASSKEGDRTPQETQYF

J: TRBJ1-3
length: 12
V: TRBV10-3
CDR3: CAISEGGNTIYF

J: TRBJ1-6
length: 13
V: TRBV25-1
CDR3: CASRTANNSPLHF

J: TRBJ2-1
length: 16
V: TRBV9
CDR3: CASSPRIAGGLNEQFF

J: TRBJ1-2
length: 14
V: TRBV28
CDR3: CASIGQGSNYGYTF

J: TRBJ1-1
length: 13
V: TRBV6-5
CDR3: CASHGTGLNEAFF

J: TRBJ1-6
length: 16
V: TRBV4-1
CDR3: CASSQGRDRADSPLHF

J: TRBJ1-3
length: 15
V: TRBV18
CDR3: CASSPDRVSGNTIYF

J: TRBJ2-7
length: 13
V: TRBV20-1
CDR3: CSASRGGSPGQYF

J: TRBJ2-1
length: 12
V: TRBV18
CDR3: CASSPRLGDWFF

J: TRBJ1-4
length: 14
V: TRBV10-3
CDR3: CAIRATGVDEKLFF

J: TRBJ2-1
length: 14
V: TRBV3-1/TRBV3-2
CDR3: CASSQVLARNEQFF

J: TRBJ2-2
length: 14
V: TRBV6-1
CDR3: CASSVGGGYGELFF

J: TRBJ2-1
length: 13
V: TRBV9
CDR3: CASSVGPITPQFF

J: TRBJ2-1
length: 19
V: TRBV5-1
CDR3: CASSSPGLAGRSSYNEQFF

J: TRBJ2-3
length: 15
V: TRBV27
CDR3: CASSLARQGSDTQYF

J: TRBJ1-6
length: 15
V: TRBV28
CDR3: CASSLTGQYNSPLHF

J: TRBJ2-1
length: 20
V: TRBV9
CDR3: CASSVGPLRDWGGRDNEQFF